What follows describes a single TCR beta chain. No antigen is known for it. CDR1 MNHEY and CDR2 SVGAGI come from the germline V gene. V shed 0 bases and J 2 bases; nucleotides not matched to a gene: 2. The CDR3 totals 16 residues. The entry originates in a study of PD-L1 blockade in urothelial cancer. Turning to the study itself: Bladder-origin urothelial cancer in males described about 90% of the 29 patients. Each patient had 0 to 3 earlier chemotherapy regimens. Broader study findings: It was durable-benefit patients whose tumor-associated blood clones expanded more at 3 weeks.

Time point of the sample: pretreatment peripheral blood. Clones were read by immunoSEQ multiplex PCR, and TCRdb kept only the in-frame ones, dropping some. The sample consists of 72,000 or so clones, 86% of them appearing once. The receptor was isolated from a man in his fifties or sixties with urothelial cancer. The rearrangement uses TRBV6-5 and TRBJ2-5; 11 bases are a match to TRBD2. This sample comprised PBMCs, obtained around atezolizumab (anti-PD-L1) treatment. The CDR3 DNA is TGTGCCAGCAGTTACTCGGCTAGCGGGGGGCAAGAGACCCAGTACTTC. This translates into CASSYSASGGQETQYF.